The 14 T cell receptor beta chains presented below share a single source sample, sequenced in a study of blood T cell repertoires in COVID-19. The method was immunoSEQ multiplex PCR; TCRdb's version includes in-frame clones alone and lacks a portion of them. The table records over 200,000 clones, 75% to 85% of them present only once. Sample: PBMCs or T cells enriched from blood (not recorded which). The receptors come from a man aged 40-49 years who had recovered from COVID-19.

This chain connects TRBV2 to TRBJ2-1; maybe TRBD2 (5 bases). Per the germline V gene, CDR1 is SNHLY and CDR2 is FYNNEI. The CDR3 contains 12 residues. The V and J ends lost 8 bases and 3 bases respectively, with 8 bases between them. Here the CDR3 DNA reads TGTGCCAGCCGGAGCGGCTACAATGAGCAGTTCTTC. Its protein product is CASRSGYNEQFF.

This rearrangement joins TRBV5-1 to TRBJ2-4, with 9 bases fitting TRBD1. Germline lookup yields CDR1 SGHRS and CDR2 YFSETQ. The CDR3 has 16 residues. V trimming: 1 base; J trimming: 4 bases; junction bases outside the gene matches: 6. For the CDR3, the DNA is TGCGCCAGCAGCTTGACGGCGGGACAGGGTAAAAACATTCAGTACTTC. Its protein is CASSLTAGQGKNIQYF.

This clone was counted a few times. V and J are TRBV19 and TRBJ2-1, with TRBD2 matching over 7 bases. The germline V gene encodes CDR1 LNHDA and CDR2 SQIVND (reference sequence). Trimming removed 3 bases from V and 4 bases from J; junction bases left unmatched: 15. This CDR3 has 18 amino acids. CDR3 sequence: CASSMVGLAGEGYNEQFF. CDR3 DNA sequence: TGTGCCAGTAGTATGGTCGGGCTAGCCGGGGAGGGGTACAATGAGCAGTTCTTC.

This chain's CDR3 is CASGLTGGETQYF. The DNA of the CDR3 is TGTGCTAGTGGTTTGACAGGGGGAGAGACCCAGTACTTC. V and J are TRBV12-5 and TRBJ2-5; 8 bases agree with TRBD1. This CDR3 has 13 residues. With 2 bases clipped from V and 4 bases from J, the junction kept 0 bases outside the gene matches. Looked up from germline, CDR1 is LGHNT and CDR2 is FRNRAP.

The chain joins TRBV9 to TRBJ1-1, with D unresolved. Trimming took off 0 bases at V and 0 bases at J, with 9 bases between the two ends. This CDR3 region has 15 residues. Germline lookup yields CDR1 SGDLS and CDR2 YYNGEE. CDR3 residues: CASSVGHSMNTEAFF. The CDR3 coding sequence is TGTGCCAGCAGCGTAGGTCACTCGATGAACACTGAAGCTTTCTTT.

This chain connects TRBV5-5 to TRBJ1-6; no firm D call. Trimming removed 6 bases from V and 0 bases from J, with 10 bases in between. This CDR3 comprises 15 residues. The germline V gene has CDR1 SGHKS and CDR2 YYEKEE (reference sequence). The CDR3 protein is CASIELSSYNSPLHF. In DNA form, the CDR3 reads TGTGCCAGCATCGAGTTGAGCTCCTATAATTCACCCCTCCACTTT.

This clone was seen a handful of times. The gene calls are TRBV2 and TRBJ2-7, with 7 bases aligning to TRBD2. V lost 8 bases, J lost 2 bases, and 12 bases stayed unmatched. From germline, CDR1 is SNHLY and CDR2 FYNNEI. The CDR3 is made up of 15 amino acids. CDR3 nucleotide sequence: TGTGCCAGCGCGCGGGAGCGGGGAGCCACCTACGAGCAGTACTTC. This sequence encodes CASARERGATYEQYF.

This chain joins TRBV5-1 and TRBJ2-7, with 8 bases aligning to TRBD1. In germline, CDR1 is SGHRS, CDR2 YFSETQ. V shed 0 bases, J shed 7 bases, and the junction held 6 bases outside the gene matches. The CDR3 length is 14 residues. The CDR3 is CASSLADRDEEQYF. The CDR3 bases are TGCGCCAGCAGCTTGGCGGACAGGGATGAAGAGCAGTACTTC.

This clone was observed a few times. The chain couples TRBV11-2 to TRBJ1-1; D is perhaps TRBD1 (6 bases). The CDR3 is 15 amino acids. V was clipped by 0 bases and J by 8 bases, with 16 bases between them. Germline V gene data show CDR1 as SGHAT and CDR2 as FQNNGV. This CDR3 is CASSLDPFGGGEAFF. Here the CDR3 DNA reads TGTGCCAGCAGCTTAGATCCCTTTGGGGGCGGAGAAGCTTTCTTT.

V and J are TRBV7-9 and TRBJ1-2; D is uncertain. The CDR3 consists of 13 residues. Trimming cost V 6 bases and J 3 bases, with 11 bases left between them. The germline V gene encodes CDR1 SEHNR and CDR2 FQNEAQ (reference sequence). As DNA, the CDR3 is TGTGCCAGCAGGGTACAGACGGACTATGGCTACACCTTC. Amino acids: CASRVQTDYGYTF.

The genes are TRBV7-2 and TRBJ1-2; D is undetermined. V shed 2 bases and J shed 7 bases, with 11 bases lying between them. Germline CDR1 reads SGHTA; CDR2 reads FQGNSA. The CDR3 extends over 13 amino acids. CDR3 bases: TGTGCCAGCAGCTTACTCCTTGAGGGTGGCTACACCTTC. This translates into CASSLLLEGGYTF.

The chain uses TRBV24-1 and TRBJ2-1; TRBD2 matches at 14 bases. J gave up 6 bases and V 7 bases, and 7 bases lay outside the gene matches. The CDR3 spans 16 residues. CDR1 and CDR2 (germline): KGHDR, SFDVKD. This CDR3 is CATSRRGTSGSNEQFF. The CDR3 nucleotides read TGTGCCACCAGCCGAAGGGGGACTAGCGGGAGCAATGAGCAGTTCTTC.

The CDR3 protein is CASSSGGTSYNEQFF. CDR3 DNA: TGTGCCAGCAGCTCCGGGGGGACCTCCTACAATGAGCAGTTCTTC. The V gene is TRBV7-2, the J gene TRBJ2-1; 7 bases are shared with TRBD2. Germline lookup yields CDR1 SGHTA and CDR2 FQGNSA. This CDR3 has 15 residues. Germline trimming cut 4 bases from V and 0 bases from J; bases unmatched to any gene: 3.

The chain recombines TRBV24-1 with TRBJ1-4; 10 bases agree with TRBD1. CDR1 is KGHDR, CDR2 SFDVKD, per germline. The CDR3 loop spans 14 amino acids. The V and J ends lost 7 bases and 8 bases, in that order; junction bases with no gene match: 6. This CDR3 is CATSPGQGGEKLFF. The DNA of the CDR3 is TGTGCCACCAGCCCAGGACAGGGGGGAGAAAAACTGTTTTTT.